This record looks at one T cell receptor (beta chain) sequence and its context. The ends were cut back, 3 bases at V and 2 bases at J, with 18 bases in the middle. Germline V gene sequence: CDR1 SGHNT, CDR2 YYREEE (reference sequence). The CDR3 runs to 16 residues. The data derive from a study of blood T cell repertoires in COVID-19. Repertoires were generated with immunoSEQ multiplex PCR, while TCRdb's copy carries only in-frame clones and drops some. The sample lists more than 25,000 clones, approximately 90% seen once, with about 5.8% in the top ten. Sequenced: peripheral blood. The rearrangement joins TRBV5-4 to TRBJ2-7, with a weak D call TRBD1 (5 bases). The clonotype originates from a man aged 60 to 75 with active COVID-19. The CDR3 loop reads CASSSWSAGITYEQYF. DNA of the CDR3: TGTGCCAGCAGCTCATGGTCGGCAGGGATTACCTACGAGCAGTACTTC.